The 13 T cell receptor beta chains given below trace back to one sample, sequenced in a study of spatial heterogeneity in lung cancer. TCRdb re-analysed the 5' RACE reads in MiXCR, keeping a single row per CDR3 protein. In the table there are about 48,000 distinct CDR3 sequences, 5.3% of which are singletons. Documented time point: sample taken at primary tumor resection. The sequences come from PBMCs, collected at surgery. Source of these receptors: a male donor with early-stage non-small cell lung cancer.

This clonotype was seen at least ten times. The genes are TRBV20-1 and TRBJ2-4; 9 nucleotides match TRBD2. J lost 1 base, V lost 3 bases, and 7 bases had no gene match. CDR3 length equals 16 residues. Germline V CDR1 and CDR2: DFQATT, SNEGSKA (reference sequence). The CDR3 protein is CSASASGMKAKNIQYF. CDR3 coding DNA: TGCAGTGCTAGTGCTAGCGGGATGAAGGCCAAAAACATTCAGTACTTC.

This clonotype occurred many times. The chain employs TRBV5-4 and TRBJ2-3, with 8 bases that match TRBD2. The junction had 6 bases not matched to a gene; V was cut back by 4 bases and J by 2 bases. The V gene's germline CDR1 is SGHNT and CDR2 YYREEE (reference sequence). CDR3 length: 15 amino acids. Here the CDR3 reads CASSLGTSPTDTQYF. DNA for the CDR3: TGTGCCAGCAGCCTAGGGACTAGTCCCACAGATACGCAGTATTTT. The variable domain in full, completed from reference TRBV5-4 and TRBJ2-3, reads ETGVTQSPTHLIKTRGQQVTLRCSSQSGHNTVSWYQQALGQGPQFIFQYYREEENGRGNFPPRFSGLQFPNYSSELNVNALELDDSALYLCASSLGTSPTDTQYFGPGTRLTVL.

This clonotype was counted many times. CDR3 residues: CASSYSRVNTEAFF. CDR3 DNA: TGTGCCAGCAGTTACTCGAGGGTTAACACTGAAGCTTTCTTT. This chain joins TRBV6-5 and TRBJ1-1; D gene uncertain. The CDR3 is 14 amino acids. Deletions cut 0 bases from V and 2 bases from J, with 7 bases between. Germline CDR1 MNHEY, CDR2 SVGAGI.

This clonotype was detected many times. V is TRBV27 and J is TRBJ1-1, with a possible D match to TRBD1 (6 bases). V lost 6 bases and J lost 4, with 15 bases in between. This CDR3 comprises 14 residues. Looked up from germline, CDR1 is MNHEY and CDR2 is SMNVEV (reference sequence). The CDR3 here is CASRTTGLGTEAFF. DNA of the CDR3: TGTGCCAGCAGGACGACAGGACTGGGCACTGAAGCTTTCTTT.

This clonotype appeared many times. The chain is built from TRBV12-3 or TRBV12-4 and TRBJ2-1; TRBD2 matches at 15 bases. The CDR3 totals 13 residues. V lost 5 bases and J lost 15; bases outside the gene matches: 5. CDR3 in DNA: TGTGCCAGCAGTCGGACTAGCGGGAGGGCCGGGTTCTTC. Protein product: CASSRTSGRAGFF.

This clonotype was counted at least ten times. The CDR3 coding sequence is TGTGCCAGCAGCGCACGGACAGGGAGTACTGAAGCTTTCTTT. Encoded protein: CASSARTGSTEAFF. The V gene is TRBV3-1, the J gene TRBJ1-1; 8 nucleotides line up with TRBD1. Germline lookup yields CDR1 LGHDT and CDR2 YNNKEL (reference sequence). The V and J ends lost 5 bases and 5 bases, in that order; junction bases with no gene match: 7. There are 14 residues in the CDR3.

This clonotype was seen repeatedly, ten times or more. This rearrangement joins TRBV30 to TRBJ1-1; D possibly corresponds to TRBD1 (5 bases). Germline lookup yields CDR1 GTSNPN and CDR2 SVGIG (reference sequence). V lost 0 bases and J lost 5, with 10 bases in between. This CDR3 has 13 residues. CDR3 amino acids: CAWSVGVKTEAFF. The CDR3 nucleotides read TGTGCCTGGAGTGTAGGGGTTAAGACTGAAGCTTTCTTT. The whole variable domain, filled in from reference TRBV30 and TRBJ1-1, reads SQTIHQWPATLVQPVGSPLSLECTVEGTSNPNLYWYRQAAGRGLQLLFYSVGIGQISSEVPQNLSASRPQDRQFILSSKKLLLSDSGFYLCAWSVGVKTEAFFGQGTRLTVV.

This clonotype was observed at least ten times. The J gene is TRBJ1-2, the V gene TRBV10-3, with D possibly matching TRBD1 (5 bases). The V end lost 5 bases, the J end lost 3 bases, and 10 bases lay between the germline ends. CDR3 length equals 13 residues. Germline-derived CDR1 and CDR2 are ENHRY and SYGVKD. This chain's CDR3 is CAISSGRDYGYTF. CDR3 in DNA: TGTGCCATCAGTTCAGGGAGGGACTATGGCTACACCTTC.

The table lists this clonotype with many counts. The chain couples TRBV12-3 or TRBV12-4 to TRBJ2-1; D is undetermined. Deletions cut 6 bases from V and 4 bases from J, with 10 bases between. The CDR3 is made up of 13 amino acids. For the CDR3, the DNA is TGTGCCAGCAGCATGACTTCGTACAATGAGCAGTTCTTC. Residues: CASSMTSYNEQFF.

In its sample, this clonotype was seen many times. The chain recombines TRBV12-3 or TRBV12-4 with TRBJ1-2, with a possible D match to TRBD1 (6 bases). Trimming took off 1 base at V and 4 bases at J, with 16 bases between the two ends. CDR3 length: 16 residues. For the CDR3, the DNA is TGTGCCAGCAGTTTAGTTCAACAGGGATGGGGCTATGGCTACACCTTC. Protein sequence: CASSLVQQGWGYGYTF.

This clonotype was recorded many times. The V gene is TRBV24-1, the J gene TRBJ2-7, with D possibly TRBD1 on 6 matching bases. The CDR3 runs to 13 residues. The ends were cut back, 5 bases at V and 3 bases at J, with 10 bases in the middle. Looked up from germline, CDR1 is KGHDR and CDR2 is SFDVKD. CDR3 DNA: TGTGCCACCAGTGTGGGACAAAGCTACGAGCAGTACTTC. Amino acids: CATSVGQSYEQYF.

This clonotype has more than one count but fewer than ten. This chain links TRBV7-9 with TRBJ1-2, with 10 bases identical to TRBD1. The germline gives CDR1 SEHNR, CDR2 FQNEAQ (reference sequence). V lost 6 bases and J lost 8; bases outside the gene matches: 6. The CDR3 spans 13 residues. The CDR3 DNA reads as TGTGCCAGCAGTTCCGGGACAGGGGACGGCTACACCTTC. This encodes CASSSGTGDGYTF.

This clonotype was recorded many times. The chain couples TRBV6-2 or TRBV6-3 to TRBJ2-1, with D unclear. With 6 bases removed from V and 7 bases from J, the gap between germline ends came to 19 bases. CDR3 length equals 15 residues. Germline V gene lookup returns CDR1 MNHEY and CDR2 SVGEGT. The CDR3, as DNA: TGTGCCAGCAGCCAAGTGGGCCTCGGGCCTAATGAGCAGTTCTTC. Its protein product is CASSQVGLGPNEQFF.